The T cell receptor (beta chain) described here comes from a study of PD-L1 blockade in urothelial cancer. Study-wide background: Investigators checked blood 3 weeks (second dose) and 6 weeks after treatment start.

Germline V gene sequence: CDR1 MNHEY, CDR2 SVGAGI. This CDR3 spans 15 amino acids. V gave up 6 bases and J gave up 3 bases; unmatched junction bases: 6. The time point: peripheral blood 6 weeks after treatment start. Each patient gave between 1 and 8 samples of peripheral blood mononuclear cells, which were collected pretreatment and during treatment. TCRdb's table, derived via immunoSEQ multiplex PCR, lists solely in-frame clones and lacks some. The sample carries 50,000 or so clones, 86% recorded once. The chain joins TRBV6-5 to TRBJ1-5; 9 bases match TRBD1. The sample consisted of PBMCs, taken around atezolizumab (anti-PD-L1) treatment. The receptor was derived from a man aged 55 to 69 with urothelial cancer. In DNA, the CDR3 is TGTGCCAGCAGCTTGGGGACAGGGAACAATCAGCCCCAGCATTTT. It codes for CASSLGTGNNQPQHF.